This T cell receptor (beta chain) was identified in a study of blood T cell repertoires in COVID-19. Data came from immunoSEQ multiplex PCR; TCRdb stores just in-frame clones and leaves some out. Of 400,000 to 550,000 clones listed, about 85% are singletons. V was cut by 5 bases and J by 7 bases, with 12 bases left in between. Per the germline V gene, CDR1 is MNHEY and CDR2 is SVGAGI. CDR3 length: 13 residues. The origin of this receptor is a woman younger than 35 with acute COVID-19. Specimen: PBMCs or T cells enriched from blood (not recorded which). The rearrangement uses TRBV6-5 and TRBJ1-5, with D perhaps TRBD1 (6 bases). The CDR3 DNA reads TGTGCCAGCAGTCGCGACAGGCTCCAGCCCCAGCATTTT. Its protein is CASSRDRLQPQHF.